This T cell receptor (beta chain) was retrieved from a study of blood T cell repertoires in COVID-19. Study as a whole: Sources were T cells, B-cell-depleted T cells, or PBMCs; the material itself was cDNA or gDNA.

This CDR3 contains 13 residues. The V gene end was trimmed by 6 bases and the J gene end by 8 bases; junction bases not matched to a gene: 6. Germline V CDR1 and CDR2: MDHEN, SYDVKM. Sequencing was performed with immunoSEQ multiplex PCR; in TCRdb, only in-frame clones are kept and a portion is missing. The data contain 110,000 or so clones, under 90% of them seen just once; the ten biggest clones take up 30% to 45%. The V and J genes are TRBV28 and TRBJ1-5; 8 nucleotides line up with TRBD1. What was sequenced was peripheral blood. This TCR derives from a man aged 80 or over with acute or convalescent COVID-19. CDR3 residues: CASSLDRVKPQHF. The DNA for the CDR3 is TGTGCCAGCAGCCTGGACAGGGTTAAGCCCCAGCATTTT.